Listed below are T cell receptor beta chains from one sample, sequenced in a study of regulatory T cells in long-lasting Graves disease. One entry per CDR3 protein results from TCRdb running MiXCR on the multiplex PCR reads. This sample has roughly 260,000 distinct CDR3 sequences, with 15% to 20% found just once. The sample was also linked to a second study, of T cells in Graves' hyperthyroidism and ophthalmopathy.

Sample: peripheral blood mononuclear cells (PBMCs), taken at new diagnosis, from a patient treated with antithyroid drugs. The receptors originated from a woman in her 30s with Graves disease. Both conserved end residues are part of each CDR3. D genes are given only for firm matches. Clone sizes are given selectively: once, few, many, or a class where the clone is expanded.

TGCGCCAGCAGCTTGGCTTCAGCAGGCAACTATGGCTACACCTTC,CASSLASAGNYGYTF,TRBV5-1,TRBJ1-2,many,-
TGCGCCAGCAAACAGGGGGCACAACCCTCTGGAAACACCATATATTTT,CASKQGAQPSGNTIYF,TRBV5-1,TRBJ1-3,many,TRBD1
TGTGCCAGCAGTTTAGGGGCGGGGATTCCATACGAGCAGTACTTC,CASSLGAGIPYEQYF,TRBV27,TRBJ2-7,few,-
TGTGCCAGTAGGCTAGCGGGGGAAGAGACCCAGTACTTC,CASRLAGEETQYF,TRBV19,TRBJ2-5,few,TRBD2
TGCGCCAGCAGCTTGGGCGTAGGGGTCACAGATACGCAGTATTTT,CASSLGVGVTDTQYF,TRBV5-1,TRBJ2-3,-,-
TGTGCCAGTAGTATCAGGCAAATGAACACTGAAGCTTTCTTT,CASSIRQMNTEAFF,TRBV19,TRBJ1-1,many,-
TGTGCCAGCAGTGGGCATGGTAACTACAATGAGCAGTTCTTC,CASSGHGNYNEQFF,TRBV6-1,TRBJ2-1,many,-
TGCGCCAGCAGCCAAATCCGGGACAGTCCCTCCAATGAGCAGTTCTTC,CASSQIRDSPSNEQFF,TRBV4-1,TRBJ2-1,-,TRBD1
TGTGCCAGCAGTGCTGCCAGTAACACTGAAGCTTTCTTT,CASSAASNTEAFF,TRBV2,TRBJ1-1,many,-
TGTGCCAGCAGGGGACAGATCTCCCAAGAGACCCAGTACTTC,CASRGQISQETQYF,TRBV2,TRBJ2-5,many,TRBD1
TGTGCCAGCACAGGGGGCGCAGAGACCCAGTACTTC,CASTGGAETQYF,TRBV19,TRBJ2-5,few,TRBD1
TGTGCCAGCAGCCTGGACAGGGGTAATTCACCCCTCCACTTT,CASSLDRGNSPLHF,TRBV12-3/TRBV12-4,TRBJ1-6,many,TRBD1
TGTGCCAGCAGTTACTCCGGGACCCGAGATGAGACCCAGTACTTC,CASSYSGTRDETQYF,TRBV6-9,TRBJ2-5,many,-
TGCGCCAGCAGCCAATCCGACAGTTTCGGGTTCGCAACTAATGAAAAACTGTTTTTT,CASSQSDSFGFATNEKLFF,TRBV4-1,TRBJ1-4,-,-
TGTGCTAGTGGTCAGGGACAGGGTGGGCAGCCCCAGCATTTT,CASGQGQGGQPQHF,TRBV12-5,TRBJ1-5,many,TRBD1
TGTGCCAGCAGCTTGTTCAGGGATAACTATGGCTACACCTTC,CASSLFRDNYGYTF,TRBV5-5,TRBJ1-2,many,-
TGTGCCAGCAGTTTGGGGGCTCGCGAGACCCAGTACTTC,CASSLGARETQYF,TRBV27,TRBJ2-5,-,-
TGCGCCAGCAGCCAAGAACACTCAGGGGGCACTGAAGCTTTCTTT,CASSQEHSGGTEAFF,TRBV4-1,TRBJ1-1,-,TRBD1
TGTGCCAGCAGTTTCCCCCACCAGGGTGTCTATGGCTACACCTTC,CASSFPHQGVYGYTF,TRBV12-3/TRBV12-4,TRBJ1-2,many,-
TGTGCCAGCTTCCCAAGGGGGGGACTAGCGGGTGACTCCTACAATGAGCAGTTCTTC,CASFPRGGLAGDSYNEQFF,TRBV12-3/TRBV12-4,TRBJ2-1,many,TRBD2
TGTGCCAGCCCGTCAGGTTGGGAAAAACTGTTTTTT,CASPSGWEKLFF,TRBV5-8,TRBJ1-4,many,-
TGTGCTAGTGGTGCTCCGGGACAGATTAATGAAAAACTGTTTTTT,CASGAPGQINEKLFF,TRBV12-5,TRBJ1-4,many,TRBD1
TGTGCCAGCAGCTTAGCGTATACGGGACTTTATGGCTACACCTTC,CASSLAYTGLYGYTF,TRBV7-9,TRBJ1-2,many,-
TGTGCCAGCAGCTTAAGTTCGGCGGGGGGGCAAAATGAGCAGTTCTTC,CASSLSSAGGQNEQFF,TRBV7-3,TRBJ2-1,many,TRBD2
TGCAGTGCTAGACGGGACGGCGCCAAAAACATTCAGTACTTC,CSARRDGAKNIQYF,TRBV20-1,TRBJ2-4,many,-
TGTGCCAGCAGTAGGGACAACCTCCTGGATGGAAGCACCATATATTTT,CASSRDNLLDGSTIYF,TRBV2,TRBJ1-3,once,-
TGTGCCAGCAGTGCGACAGGGATCAATGAGCAGTTCTTC,CASSATGINEQFF,TRBV6-2/TRBV6-3,TRBJ2-1,few,TRBD1
TGTGCCAGCAGTACCGGACTAGCGGGGAATGAGCAGTTCTTC,CASSTGLAGNEQFF,TRBV27,TRBJ2-1,-,TRBD2
TGCAGTGCTACCGGACGGCCTAACTATGGCTACACCTTC,CSATGRPNYGYTF,TRBV20-1,TRBJ1-2,many,-
TGCGCCAGCAGCTCTCTTGGAGCGGGGGGCCCCACAGATACGCAGTATTTT,CASSSLGAGGPTDTQYF,TRBV5-1,TRBJ2-3,many,TRBD2
TGCGCCAGCAATCCGAGCGGGGGGCTTTATGAGCAGTTCTTC,CASNPSGGLYEQFF,TRBV5-1,TRBJ2-1,many,TRBD2
TGTGCCAGCAGCCAAGACAGGGGGCTGACAGATACGCAGTATTTT,CASSQDRGLTDTQYF,TRBV3-1,TRBJ2-3,-,TRBD1
TGTGCCAGCAGCGCGTACAGGTCAGATACGCAGTATTTT,CASSAYRSDTQYF,TRBV9,TRBJ2-3,many,-
TGTGCCAGCAGCCAAGATCTTTCGGAAAGTGGAGAGACCCAGTACTTC,CASSQDLSESGETQYF,TRBV3-1,TRBJ2-5,many,-
TGTGCCAGCGGATGGCAGAACACTGAAGCTTTCTTT,CASGWQNTEAFF,TRBV13,TRBJ1-1,many,-
TGTGCCAGTACCACCGACAGGGACTCTGGAAACACCATATATTTT,CASTTDRDSGNTIYF,TRBV19,TRBJ1-3,-,TRBD1
TGTGCCAGCAGCTCCAACGCGGGTCGCAATTCACCCCTCCACTTT,CASSSNAGRNSPLHF,TRBV7-8,TRBJ1-6,many,-
TGTGCCAGCAGTCCTGAAGGGGACACGGGGATGAGCGAGCAGTACTTC,CASSPEGDTGMSEQYF,TRBV13,TRBJ2-7,many,-
TGCGCCAGCAGCCAGAATCGACAGGGCTTAAGCTCCTATAATTCACCCCTCCACTTT,CASSQNRQGLSSYNSPLHF,TRBV4-1,TRBJ1-6,few,TRBD1
TGTGCCAGCAGTGGACGGGGGGGAGAAGAGACCCAGTACTTC,CASSGRGGEETQYF,TRBV6-1,TRBJ2-5,many,TRBD2
TGTGCCACCAGTGCCACAGGAGTGAGCTACACCTTC,CATSATGVSYTF,TRBV24-1,TRBJ1-2,many,-
TGTGCCAGCAGCCAAAAAACAGGGTATAATTCACCCCTCCACTTT,CASSQKTGYNSPLHF,TRBV3-1,TRBJ1-6,many,-
TGTGCCAGCTCACCAGGCGCGAGCGGGGACGAGCAGTACTTC,CASSPGASGDEQYF,TRBV18,TRBJ2-7,few,TRBD2
TGCGCCAGCAGCGTCGTTGACTCAGAGACCCAGTACTTC,CASSVVDSETQYF,TRBV5-1,TRBJ2-5,many,-
TGTGCCAGTAGTTCTTCCCGGGAACCTGCGGTAGAAGGGGAGCTGTTTTTT,CASSSSREPAVEGELFF,TRBV19,TRBJ2-2,-,-
TGTGCCACGGGACAGGGAGGCGGCTACACCTTC,CATGQGGGYTF,TRBV27,TRBJ1-2,-,TRBD1
TGTGCCAGCTCTGGACAGTTCTTATGGCCCCAGCATTTT,CASSGQFLWPQHF,TRBV6-1,TRBJ1-5,many,-
TGTGCCAGCAGTGGACTAGCGGGCGTGACCCAGTACTTC,CASSGLAGVTQYF,TRBV27,TRBJ2-5,-,TRBD2
TGTGCCAGCAGCCACGGGACAGGGTTGGAAGGCTACACCTTC,CASSHGTGLEGYTF,TRBV3-1,TRBJ1-2,many,TRBD1